A single sample is the source of the 31 T cell receptor beta chains below, sequenced in a study of blood T cell repertoires in COVID-19. The data were produced by immunoSEQ multiplex PCR, yet TCRdb's version contains in-frame clones alone and is incomplete. The sample has over 50,000 clones, more than 70% seen once. Specimen: peripheral blood. Every receptor here comes from a man in his sixties with COVID-19, enrolled during active disease.

CDR3 in amino acids: CASDGRGNTEAFF. The CDR3 DNA reads as TGTGCCTCCGACGGCCGGGGGAACACTGAAGCTTTCTTT. This chain uses TRBV19 with TRBJ1-1; D is unresolved. There are 13 residues in the CDR3. V was trimmed by 11 bases and J by 1 base, leaving 14 bases between them. Germline V gives CDR1 LNHDA, CDR2 SQIVND (reference sequence).

This chain uses TRBV10-3 with TRBJ1-2; D possibly corresponds to TRBD1 (5 bases). The V and J ends lost 4 bases and 4 bases respectively, with 16 bases between them. Germline-derived CDR1 and CDR2 are ENHRY and SYGVKD. The CDR3 loop spans 15 amino acids. CDR3 sequence (DNA): TGTGCCATCAGTGTAGGGGACTATGGGGGCTATGGCTACACCTTC. Its protein is CAISVGDYGGYGYTF.

Only one count was recorded for this clone. The rearrangement joins TRBV4-1 to TRBJ2-5, with 7 bases that match TRBD2. Germline V lookup: CDR1 MGHRA, CDR2 YSYEKL. With 2 bases clipped from V and 9 bases from J, the junction kept 12 bases outside the gene matches. The CDR3 sequence is 15 residues long. The CDR3 DNA sequence: TGCGCCAGCAGCCAAAATAGGGAGGTCCGGGAGGCCCAGTACTTC. Translated, it gives CASSQNREVREAQYF.

With regard to this clone: Since a much larger clone is just one base distant, this may be a read error. V is TRBV2 and J is TRBJ1-6; 9 nucleotides align to TRBD1. The CDR3 has 14 residues. With V trimmed by 8 bases and J by 7 bases, 6 bases remained unmatched. Germline CDR1 reads SNHLY; CDR2 reads FYNNEI. For the CDR3, the DNA is TGTGCCAGCCGCCCCGGGACAGGGAATTCACCCCTCCACTTT. Its protein product is CASRPGTGNSPLHF.

The chain combines TRBV5-5 with TRBJ2-2; weak D call: TRBD2 (5 bases). The CDR3 totals 16 residues. Deletions cut 0 bases from V and 0 bases from J, with 9 bases between. Germline V gene data show CDR1 as SGHKS and CDR2 as YYEKEE (reference sequence). DNA of the CDR3: TGTGCCAGCAGCTTGGGGACTGACGCGAACACCGGGGAGCTGTTTTTT. Translating it yields CASSLGTDANTGELFF.

This clone turned up a few times. CDR3 in amino acids: CASSRQVRSSGNTIYF. In DNA, the CDR3 is TGTGCCAGCAGTAGACAGGTTAGGAGCTCTGGAAACACCATATATTTT. The V call is TRBV3-1 (or the pseudogene TRBV3-2), the J call TRBJ1-3; the D gene is possibly TRBD1 (6 bases). The CDR3 extends over 16 amino acids. In germline, CDR1 is LGHDT, CDR2 YNNKEL (reference sequence). With 6 bases removed from V and 0 bases from J, the gap between germline ends came to 15 bases.

This chain connects TRBV10-3 to TRBJ1-1; 8 bases line up with TRBD1. CDR1 ENHRY and CDR2 SYGVKD come from the germline V gene. The V and J ends lost 9 bases and 3 bases, in that order; junction bases with no gene match: 6. There are 13 residues in the CDR3. CDR3: CAIRQGPDTEAFF. The CDR3 nucleotides read TGTGCCATTCGACAGGGGCCGGACACTGAAGCTTTCTTT.

The V gene is TRBV2, the J gene TRBJ1-6; 10 bases map to TRBD1. The CDR3 spans 17 residues. Germline values: CDR1 SNHLY, CDR2 FYNNEI. V trimming: 1 base; J trimming: 0 bases; junction bases outside the gene matches: 0. CDR3 DNA: TGTGCCAGCAGTGAAGGGACAGGGGGCTCCTATAATTCACCCCTCCACTTT. Its protein is CASSEGTGGSYNSPLHF.

This chain uses TRBV5-5 with TRBJ2-2; 8 bases align to TRBD2. With V trimmed by 1 base and J by 5 bases, 7 bases remained unmatched. Germline V lookup: CDR1 SGHKS, CDR2 YYEKEE (reference sequence). The CDR3 runs to 16 residues. CDR3 in DNA: TGTGCCAGCAGCTTGTGGGCGGGAGGAGTAACCGGGGAGCTGTTTTTT. Translated: CASSLWAGGVTGELFF.

This rearrangement joins TRBV6-1 to TRBJ2-7; no firm D call. Deletions cut 3 bases from V and 2 bases from J, with 11 bases between. The CDR3 totals 14 residues. Germline-derived CDR1 and CDR2 are MNHNS and SASEGT. CDR3 nucleotide sequence: TGTGCCAGCAGTGAGAGTGTTGAAACCTACGAGCAGTACTTC. Protein: CASSESVETYEQYF.

The CDR3 DNA sequence: TGTGCCAGCCAGCCGGGACAGGGAAGGACCGGGGAGCTGTTTTTT. Translated, it gives CASQPGQGRTGELFF. The chain uses TRBV2 and TRBJ2-2; TRBD1 aligns across 9 bases. The CDR3 is made up of 15 amino acids. The germline V gene encodes CDR1 SNHLY and CDR2 FYNNEI. Trimming removed 8 bases from V and 5 bases from J; junction bases left unmatched: 9. Variable domain in full (rest from reference TRBV2 and TRBJ2-2): EPEVTQTPSHQVTQMGQEVILRCVPISNHLYFYWYRQILGQKVEFLVSFYNNEISEKSEIFDDQFSVERPDGSNFTLKIRSTKLEDSAMYFCASQPGQGRTGELFFGEGSRLTVL.

This chain links TRBV29-1 with TRBJ2-3, with TRBD2 matching 7 bases. This CDR3 has 13 residues. V was clipped by 6 bases and J by 4 bases; unmatched bases: 7. Germline CDR1 reads SQVTM; CDR2 reads ANQGSEA. CDR3 nucleotide sequence: TGCAGCGTGGGAGGGTTGGGGGCAGATACGCAGTATTTT. Its translation is CSVGGLGADTQYF.

This chain joins TRBV3-1 (or the pseudogene TRBV3-2) and TRBJ1-1; 9 nucleotides match TRBD1. The CDR3 is 16 amino acids. Germline V gives CDR1 LGHDT, CDR2 YNNKEL (reference sequence). Trimming at V came to 4 bases and at J to 3 bases, leaving 9 bases not matched to a gene. The CDR3 DNA is TGTGCCAGCAGCCCTACTCCTGGGACAGGGTACACTGAAGCTTTCTTT. Its translation is CASSPTPGTGYTEAFF.

The chain employs TRBV7-9 and TRBJ1-3, with unresolved D. The CDR3 is made up of 15 amino acids. The germline CDR1 and CDR2 sequences are SEHNR and FQNEAQ (reference sequence). V lost 2 bases, J lost 0 bases, and 8 bases lay in between. CDR3 amino acids: CASSLIGASGNTIYF. CDR3 coding DNA: TGTGCCAGCAGCTTAATAGGAGCCTCTGGAAACACCATATATTTT. Full variable domain (remainder filled in from reference TRBV7-9 and TRBJ1-3): DTGVSQNPRHKITKRGQNVTFRCDPISEHNRLYWYRQTLGQGPEFLTYFQNEAQLEKSRLLSDRFSAERPKGSFSTLEIQRTEQGDSAMYLCASSLIGASGNTIYFGEGSWLTVV.

This clone was recorded once. The chain couples TRBV25-1 to TRBJ1-3; no clear D. In germline, CDR1 is MGHDK, CDR2 SYGVNS. There are 16 residues in the CDR3. The V and J ends lost 3 bases and 1 base respectively, with 13 bases between them. In DNA form, the CDR3 reads TGTGCCAGCAGTGACTCGGTCGTTCCGTCTGGAAACACCATATATTTT. Translating it yields CASSDSVVPSGNTIYF.

This chain joins TRBV12-3 or TRBV12-4 and TRBJ1-1, with no clear D. Trimming left V 8 bases short and J 3 bases short, with 13 bases between. This CDR3 is 13 amino acids long. This CDR3 is CASSTPRYTEAFF. The CDR3 DNA reads as TGTGCCAGCTCGACACCCCGGTACACTGAAGCTTTCTTT.

V usage is TRBV3-1 (or the pseudogene TRBV3-2) and J usage is TRBJ2-3; D is unresolved. CDR1 is LGHDT, CDR2 YNNKEL, per germline (reference sequence). The length of the CDR3 is 14 residues. V dropped 4 bases and J dropped 0 bases, with 8 bases sitting between them. The CDR3 here is CASSRYTSTDTQYF. CDR3 bases: TGTGCCAGCAGCCGTTATACTAGCACAGATACGCAGTATTTT.

The chain employs TRBV24-1 and TRBJ2-5; 10 bases match TRBD2. Germline V gene sequence: CDR1 KGHDR, CDR2 SFDVKD. V gave up 3 bases and J gave up 4 bases; unmatched junction bases: 13. The CDR3 is 18 amino acids. The CDR3 bases are TGTGCCACCAGTGATGCTACTAGCGGGGCGATACTTGGAGAGACCCAGTACTTC. This translates into CATSDATSGAILGETQYF.

This clone was detected once. This chain uses TRBV5-1 with TRBJ2-5; 8 bases agree with TRBD1. This CDR3 is built from 17 residues. J gave up 2 bases and V 0 bases, and 9 bases lay outside the gene matches. CDR1 and CDR2 (germline): SGHRS, YFSETQ. The CDR3 DNA follows: TGCGCCAGCAGCTTGGGGGTGGGACAGGTCGGACAAGAGACCCAGTACTTC. It specifies CASSLGVGQVGQETQYF.

This chain connects TRBV28 to TRBJ1-2; D unclear. The CDR3 covers 13 residues. V dropped 5 bases and J dropped 6 bases, with 13 bases sitting between them. Germline CDR1 and CDR2: MDHEN and SYDVKM. The DNA for the CDR3 is TGTGCCAGCAGTCTGGAGGGATTCCATGGCTACACCTTC. The encoded protein is CASSLEGFHGYTF.

This clone has a single count. This chain connects TRBV10-1 to TRBJ2-7; TRBD1 matches 11 bases. Germline V gives CDR1 WNHNN, CDR2 SYGVQD (reference sequence). The CDR3 is 14 residues long. CDR3 nucleotide sequence: TGCCCCCGCAGCGGACAGGGGGCTTGGTACGAGCAGTACTTC. Protein sequence: CPRSGQGAWYEQYF.

The rearrangement uses TRBV18 and TRBJ1-6; D not certain. The CDR3 length is 16 residues. Trimming stripped 2 bases from V and 7 bases from J, with 15 bases between. Germline CDR1 and CDR2: KGHSH and LQKENI. The CDR3 loop reads CASSPNGPGQNSPLHF. Written as DNA, the CDR3 is TGTGCCAGCTCACCAAATGGCCCTGGCCAAAATTCACCCCTCCACTTT.

V and J are TRBV7-7 and TRBJ1-1; no definite D call. Between the trimmed V and J ends, which lost 9 bases and 9 bases, there was a span of 5 bases. Germline V gives CDR1 SSHAT, CDR2 FNYEAQ (reference sequence). This CDR3 region has 8 residues. The CDR3 loop reads CARAQAFF. The CDR3 DNA sequence: TGTGCCAGGGCACAAGCTTTCTTT.

The chain carries TRBV19 and TRBJ1-5; D gene uncertain. V lost 7 bases and J 0 bases, leaving 13 bases between the germline ends. The CDR3 has 15 residues. Germline CDR1 reads LNHDA; CDR2 reads SQIVND (reference sequence). The CDR3 sequence: CASTRGPDSNQPQHF. As DNA, the CDR3 is TGTGCCAGTACCCGTGGGCCGGATAGCAATCAGCCCCAGCATTTT.

The rearrangement joins TRBV21-1 to TRBJ1-4; TRBD1, the table's D call, was not compared with the DNA. TRBV21-1 is described as a pseudogene. This CDR3 has 11 amino acids. The CDR3 loop is CADSYQGCLFF. In DNA, the CDR3 is TGTGCCGACTCCTATCAGGGATGTTTGTTTTTT.

This chain links TRBV28 with TRBJ2-3; 7 bases line up with TRBD1. With V trimmed by 6 bases and J by 4 bases, 13 bases remained unmatched. Germline V gene data show CDR1 as MDHEN and CDR2 as SYDVKM. There are 16 residues in the CDR3. CDR3 bases: TGTGCCAGCAGCATTGACAGGGCTTTCTCTCCAGATACGCAGTATTTT. This codes for CASSIDRAFSPDTQYF.

The V call is TRBV3-1 (or the pseudogene TRBV3-2), the J call TRBJ2-2, with 7 bases lining up with TRBD1. This CDR3 has 12 amino acids. Germline lookup yields CDR1 LGHDT and CDR2 YNNKEL (reference sequence). V lost 4 bases and J lost 11; bases outside the gene matches: 4. CDR3 amino acids: CASSLRDSELFF. The DNA of the CDR3 is TGTGCCAGCAGCCTCCGGGACAGCGAGCTGTTTTTT.

This rearrangement joins TRBV24-1 to TRBJ2-3, with TRBD2 matching 9 bases. The CDR3 covers 16 residues. Unmatched junction bases numbered 10, after V lost 7 bases and J lost 3 bases. The germline gives CDR1 KGHDR, CDR2 SFDVKD. The CDR3 spells CATSPGWAGGTDTQYF. The DNA for the CDR3 is TGTGCCACCAGCCCGGGCTGGGCGGGGGGGACAGATACGCAGTATTTT.

V is TRBV3-1 (or the pseudogene TRBV3-2) and J is TRBJ2-2, with TRBD2 matching over 8 bases. The germline V gene has CDR1 LGHDT and CDR2 YNNKEL (reference sequence). This CDR3 region has 16 residues. Unmatched junction bases numbered 10, after V lost 4 bases and J lost 6 bases. CDR3 DNA: TGTGCCAGCAGCCCGAGGAGCGGGGGCCGCCCCGGGGAGCTGTTTTTT. This gives the protein CASSPRSGGRPGELFF.

The chain uses TRBV29-1 and TRBJ1-1; D not resolved. Germline V lookup: CDR1 SQVTM, CDR2 ANQGSEA. The V and J ends lost 2 bases and 1 base respectively, with 11 bases between them. This CDR3 is 14 amino acids long. CDR3 sequence: CSVEFLGRNTEAFF. Written as DNA, the CDR3 is TGCAGCGTTGAATTCCTGGGGAGGAACACTGAAGCTTTCTTT.

The chain employs TRBV19 and TRBJ2-3; D is possibly TRBD2 (5 bases). Germline loops: CDR1 LNHDA, CDR2 SQIVND (reference sequence). The length of the CDR3 is 13 residues. The CDR3 nucleotides read TGTGTAGTAGCGAGCCAGAACACAGATACGCAGTATTTT. This translates into CVVASQNTDTQYF.